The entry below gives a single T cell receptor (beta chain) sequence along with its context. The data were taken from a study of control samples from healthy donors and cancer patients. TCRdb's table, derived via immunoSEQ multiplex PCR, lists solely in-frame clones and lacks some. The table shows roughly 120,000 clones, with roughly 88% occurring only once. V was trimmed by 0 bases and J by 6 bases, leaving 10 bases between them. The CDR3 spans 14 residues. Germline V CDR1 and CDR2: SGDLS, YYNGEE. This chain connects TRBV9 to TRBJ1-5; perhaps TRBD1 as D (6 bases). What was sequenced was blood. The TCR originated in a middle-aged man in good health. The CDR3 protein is CASSVGSGVQPQHF. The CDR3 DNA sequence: TGTGCCAGCAGCGTAGGGTCAGGGGTTCAGCCCCAGCATTTT.